This T cell receptor beta chain is drawn from a study of a mutant IDH1 vaccine in newly diagnosed glioma. Regarding time point: baseline, week 1 (first vaccination visit). Treatment: pre-vaccination baseline after standard-of-care therapy. Data came from immunoSEQ multiplex PCR; TCRdb stores just in-frame clones and leaves some out. The profile shows about 92,000 clones, around four fifths of them singletons. The sample consisted of PBMCs, taken from a glioma patient treated with radiotherapy, temozolomide or both. The sequence derives from a man aged 40-55 years with glioma.

CDR3 sequence reads: CASSLEWVPYNEQFF. DNA for the CDR3: TGCGCCAGCAGCTTGGAATGGGTGCCCTACAATGAGCAGTTCTTC. This chain links TRBV5-1 with TRBJ2-1, with D unresolved. V was trimmed by 0 bases and J by 2 bases, leaving 9 bases between them. Germline CDR1 reads SGHRS; CDR2 reads YFSETQ. This CDR3 has 15 residues.